This T cell receptor beta chain stems from a study of shared clonotypes between healthy human individuals. The study's findings and limits: Clonotype sharing levels among donors were expected to vary with sequencing depth.

This was a deep-level run. Genomic DNA of each subset was evenly split across several immunoSEQ plates. Libraries were prepared by immunoSEQ multiplex PCR; TCRdb keeps only in-frame clonotypes and omits some of them. The sample consists of fewer than 700,000 clones, about 80% of them appearing once. V dropped 3 bases and J dropped 4 bases, with 17 bases sitting between them. The V gene's germline CDR1 is SGDLS and CDR2 YYNGEE. The CDR3 length is 15 residues. About 84 million PBMCs supplied genomic DNA for unsorted samples. As for this clone: Antigen: not known.

The chain recombines TRBV9 with TRBJ2-7, with D perhaps TRBD1 (6 bases). The clonotype comes from a woman between 40 and 55 years old in good health. Some clones in this sample may be carry-over from other donors' samples. The sequenced sample consisted of PBMCs. CDR3 residues: CASSATGHTTYEQYF. DNA of the CDR3: TGTGCCAGCAGCGCGACGGGACACACGACTTACGAGCAGTACTTC.